This T cell receptor (beta chain) was observed in a study of cytomegalovirus exposure and HLA in healthy donors. Primers included in the PCR were 60 Vbeta and 13 Jbeta primers. Measured with immunoSEQ multiplex PCR; TCRdb has only the in-frame clones, and not every one. The table records hundreds of thousands of clones, 70% to 80% of them present only once. Overall study results and limits: What TCR beta sequences reportedly achieved was accurate prediction of HLA-A and HLA-B alleles in most subjects.

Germline loops: CDR1 MNHEY, CDR2 SMNVEV (reference sequence). V dropped 5 bases and J dropped 4; count of bases not matched to a gene: 7. The CDR3 extends over 15 amino acids. Points on this clone: Its antigen remains unknown.

The sample consisted of PBMCs. The receptor was isolated from a woman in her fifties or sixties in good health and CMV-seropositive. The V and J genes are TRBV27 and TRBJ1-1; 10 positions agree with TRBD1. The CDR3 DNA reads TGTGCCAGCAGTCCATGGACAGGGGGGGGCACTGAAGCTTTCTTT. This sequence encodes CASSPWTGGGTEAFF.